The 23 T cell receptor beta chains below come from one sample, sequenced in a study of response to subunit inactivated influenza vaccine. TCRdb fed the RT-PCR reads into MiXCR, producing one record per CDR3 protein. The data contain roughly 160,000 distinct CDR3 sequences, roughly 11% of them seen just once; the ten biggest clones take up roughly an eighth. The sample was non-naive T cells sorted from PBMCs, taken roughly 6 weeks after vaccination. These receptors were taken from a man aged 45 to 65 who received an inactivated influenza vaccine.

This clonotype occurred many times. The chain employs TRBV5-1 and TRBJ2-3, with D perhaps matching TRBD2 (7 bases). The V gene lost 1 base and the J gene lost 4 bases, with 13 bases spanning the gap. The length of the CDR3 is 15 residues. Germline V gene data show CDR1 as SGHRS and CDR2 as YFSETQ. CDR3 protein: CASSLSGGGADTQYF. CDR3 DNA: TGCGCCAGCAGCTTGTCAGGAGGGGGGGCAGATACGCAGTATTTT.

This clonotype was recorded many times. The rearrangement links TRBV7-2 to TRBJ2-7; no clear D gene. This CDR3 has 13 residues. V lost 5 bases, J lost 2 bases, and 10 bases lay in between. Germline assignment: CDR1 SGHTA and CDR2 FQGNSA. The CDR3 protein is CASSPGVPYEQYF. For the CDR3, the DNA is TGTGCCAGCAGCCCCGGCGTCCCCTACGAGCAGTACTTC.

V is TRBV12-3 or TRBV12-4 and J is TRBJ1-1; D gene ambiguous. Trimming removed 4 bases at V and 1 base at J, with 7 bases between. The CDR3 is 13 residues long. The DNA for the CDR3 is TGTGCCAGCAGTTGTGTTCAGAACACTGAAGCTTTCTTT. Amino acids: CASSCVQNTEAFF.

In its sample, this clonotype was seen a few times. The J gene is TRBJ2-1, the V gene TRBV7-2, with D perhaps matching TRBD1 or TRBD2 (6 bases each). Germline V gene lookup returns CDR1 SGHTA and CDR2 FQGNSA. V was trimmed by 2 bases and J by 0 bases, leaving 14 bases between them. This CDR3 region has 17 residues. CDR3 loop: CASSLYSGQSSYNEQFF. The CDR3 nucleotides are TGTGCCAGCAGCTTATATAGCGGACAGAGCTCCTACAATGAGCAGTTCTTC.

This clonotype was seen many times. CDR3 sequence: CASSLKGSNYGYTF. The CDR3 DNA reads as TGTGCCAGCAGTTTGAAAGGTTCAAACTATGGCTACACCTTC. The V gene is TRBV12-3 or TRBV12-4, the J gene TRBJ1-2; D gene ambiguous. Deletions cut 3 bases from V and 2 bases from J, with 10 bases between. The CDR3 spans 14 residues.

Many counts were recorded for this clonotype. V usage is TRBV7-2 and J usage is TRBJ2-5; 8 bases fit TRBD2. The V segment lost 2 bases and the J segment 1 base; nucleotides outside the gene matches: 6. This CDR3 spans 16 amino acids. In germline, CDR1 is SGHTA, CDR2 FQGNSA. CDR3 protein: CASSLTAGASQETQYF. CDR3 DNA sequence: TGTGCCAGCAGCTTAACAGCGGGAGCGTCCCAAGAGACCCAGTACTTC.

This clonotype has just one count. In DNA form, the CDR3 reads TGTGCCAGCAGCTTACAAGCGGGAAGGGAGACCCAGTACTTC. Its protein is CASSLQAGRETQYF. The chain employs TRBV7-9 and TRBJ2-5; 7 bases align to TRBD2. This CDR3 contains 14 residues. Germline V gene sequence: CDR1 SEHNR, CDR2 FQNEAQ (reference sequence). The V gene end was trimmed by 2 bases and the J gene end by 5 bases; junction bases not matched to a gene: 5.

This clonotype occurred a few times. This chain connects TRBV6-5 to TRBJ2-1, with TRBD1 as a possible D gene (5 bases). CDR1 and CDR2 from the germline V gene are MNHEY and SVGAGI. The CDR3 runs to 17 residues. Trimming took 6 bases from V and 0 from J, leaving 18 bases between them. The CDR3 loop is CASSYNGARNSYNEQFF. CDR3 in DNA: TGTGCCAGCAGCTACAATGGGGCCAGAAACTCCTACAATGAGCAGTTCTTC.

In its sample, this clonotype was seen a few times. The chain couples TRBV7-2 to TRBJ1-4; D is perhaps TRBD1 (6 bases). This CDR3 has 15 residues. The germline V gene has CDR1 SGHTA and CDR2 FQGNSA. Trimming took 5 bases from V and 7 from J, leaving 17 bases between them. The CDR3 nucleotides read TGTGCCAGCAGCCCTAGTTGGGGGCTGTTTGAAAAACTGTTTTTT. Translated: CASSPSWGLFEKLFF.

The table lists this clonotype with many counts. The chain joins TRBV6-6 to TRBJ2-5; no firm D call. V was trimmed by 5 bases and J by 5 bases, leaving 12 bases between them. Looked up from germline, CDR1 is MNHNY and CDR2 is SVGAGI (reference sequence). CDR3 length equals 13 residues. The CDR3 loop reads CASSRAAAETQYF. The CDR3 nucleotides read TGTGCCAGCAGTCGGGCCGCGGCGGAGACCCAGTACTTC.

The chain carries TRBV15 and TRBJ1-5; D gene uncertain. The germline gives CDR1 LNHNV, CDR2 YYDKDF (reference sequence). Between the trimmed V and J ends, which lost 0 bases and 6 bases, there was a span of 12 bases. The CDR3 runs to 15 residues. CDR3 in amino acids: CATSRDRASAQPQHF. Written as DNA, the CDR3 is TGTGCCACCAGCAGAGACCGGGCCTCCGCTCAGCCCCAGCATTTT.

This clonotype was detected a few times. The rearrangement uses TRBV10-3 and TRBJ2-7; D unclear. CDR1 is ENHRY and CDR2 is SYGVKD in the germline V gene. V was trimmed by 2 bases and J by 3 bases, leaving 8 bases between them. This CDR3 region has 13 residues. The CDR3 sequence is CAISEMGGYEQYF. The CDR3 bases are TGTGCCATCAGTGAGATGGGTGGCTACGAGCAGTACTTC.

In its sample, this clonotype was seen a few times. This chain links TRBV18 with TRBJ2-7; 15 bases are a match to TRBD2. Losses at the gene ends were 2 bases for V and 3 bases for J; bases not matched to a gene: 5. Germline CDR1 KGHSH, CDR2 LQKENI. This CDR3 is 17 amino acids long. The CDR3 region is CASSPGLAGGRFYEQYF. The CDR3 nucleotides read TGTGCCAGCTCACCAGGACTAGCGGGAGGGCGTTTCTACGAGCAGTACTTC.

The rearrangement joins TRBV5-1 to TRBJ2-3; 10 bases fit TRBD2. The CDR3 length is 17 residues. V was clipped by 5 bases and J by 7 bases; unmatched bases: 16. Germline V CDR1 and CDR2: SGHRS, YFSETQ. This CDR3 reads CASSLNWASGSTYTQYF. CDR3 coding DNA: TGCGCCAGCAGTCTCAATTGGGCTAGCGGGAGTACGTATACGCAGTATTTT.

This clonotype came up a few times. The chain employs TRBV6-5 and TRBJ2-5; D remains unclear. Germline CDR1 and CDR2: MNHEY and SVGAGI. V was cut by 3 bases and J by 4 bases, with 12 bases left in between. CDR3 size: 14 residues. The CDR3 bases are TGTGCCAGCAGTTATTCCCGAAGTGCAGAGACCCAGTACTTC. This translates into CASSYSRSAETQYF.

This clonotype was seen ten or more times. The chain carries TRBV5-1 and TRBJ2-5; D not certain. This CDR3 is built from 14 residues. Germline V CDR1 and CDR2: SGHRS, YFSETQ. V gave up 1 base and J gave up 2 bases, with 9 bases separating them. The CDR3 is CASSLKGSQETQYF. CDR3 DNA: TGCGCCAGCAGCTTGAAGGGATCGCAAGAGACCCAGTACTTC.

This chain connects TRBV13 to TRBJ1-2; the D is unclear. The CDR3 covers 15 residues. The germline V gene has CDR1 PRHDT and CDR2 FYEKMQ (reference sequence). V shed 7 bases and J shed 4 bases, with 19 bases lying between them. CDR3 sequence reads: CASTLGYRESYGYTF. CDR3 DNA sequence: TGTGCCAGCACCCTCGGGTATAGGGAGTCCTATGGCTACACCTTC.

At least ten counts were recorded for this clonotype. CDR3 bases: TGCGCCAGCAGCCGAAGGGAGACGGGTGAGCAGTTCTTC. Amino acid sequence: CASSRRETGEQFF. This sequence joins TRBV4-3 and TRBJ2-1; a weak D match, TRBD2 (5 bases). This CDR3 contains 13 residues. Germline V lookup: CDR1 LGHNA, CDR2 YSLEER. The ends were cut back, 4 bases at V and 9 bases at J, with 13 bases in the middle.

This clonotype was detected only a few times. CDR3 in DNA: TGTGCCAGCTATAGCGGAGTGAACACCGGGGAGCTGTTTTTT. Translated, it gives CASYSGVNTGELFF. The chain carries TRBV28 and TRBJ2-2, with a weak D call TRBD2 (6 bases). CDR1 and CDR2 (germline): MDHEN, SYDVKM. V was trimmed by 8 bases and J by 1 base, leaving 11 bases between them. The CDR3 spans 14 residues.

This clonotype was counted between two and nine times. Here the CDR3 DNA reads TGTGCCAGCAGCTCCCAAGGGGGGCGATCCTACGAGCAGTACTTC. Translation: CASSSQGGRSYEQYF. V gene TRBV7-2 combines with J gene TRBJ2-7; TRBD1 or TRBD2 may be the D gene (6 bases each). The germline V gene encodes CDR1 SGHTA and CDR2 FQGNSA. The CDR3 loop spans 15 amino acids. The V and J ends lost 4 bases and 1 base respectively, with 14 bases between them.

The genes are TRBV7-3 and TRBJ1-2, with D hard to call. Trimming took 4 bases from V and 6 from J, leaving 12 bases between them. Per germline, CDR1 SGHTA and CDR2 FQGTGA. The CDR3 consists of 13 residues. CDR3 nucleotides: TGTGCCAGCAGCTCCAGGTCACGGGATGGCTACACCTTC. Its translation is CASSSRSRDGYTF. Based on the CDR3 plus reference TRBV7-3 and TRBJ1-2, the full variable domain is GAGVSQTPSNKVTEKGKYVELRCDPISGHTALYWYRQSLGQGPEFLIYFQGTGAADDSGLPNDRFFAVRPEGSVSTLKIQRTERGDSAVYLCASSSRSRDGYTFGSGTRLTVV.

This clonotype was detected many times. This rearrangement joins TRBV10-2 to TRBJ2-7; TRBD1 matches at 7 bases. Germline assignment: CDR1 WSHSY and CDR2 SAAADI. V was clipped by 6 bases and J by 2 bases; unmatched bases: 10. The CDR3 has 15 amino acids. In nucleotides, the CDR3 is TGCGCCAGCAGCGCAGGAACAGGGGCGACCTACGAGCAGTACTTC. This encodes CASSAGTGATYEQYF.

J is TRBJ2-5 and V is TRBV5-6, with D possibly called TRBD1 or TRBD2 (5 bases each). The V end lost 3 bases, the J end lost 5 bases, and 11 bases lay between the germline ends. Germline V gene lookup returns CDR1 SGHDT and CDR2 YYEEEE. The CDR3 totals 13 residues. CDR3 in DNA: TGTGCCAGCAGCTGGGGGTTGGGGGAGACCCAGTACTTC. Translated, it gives CASSWGLGETQYF.